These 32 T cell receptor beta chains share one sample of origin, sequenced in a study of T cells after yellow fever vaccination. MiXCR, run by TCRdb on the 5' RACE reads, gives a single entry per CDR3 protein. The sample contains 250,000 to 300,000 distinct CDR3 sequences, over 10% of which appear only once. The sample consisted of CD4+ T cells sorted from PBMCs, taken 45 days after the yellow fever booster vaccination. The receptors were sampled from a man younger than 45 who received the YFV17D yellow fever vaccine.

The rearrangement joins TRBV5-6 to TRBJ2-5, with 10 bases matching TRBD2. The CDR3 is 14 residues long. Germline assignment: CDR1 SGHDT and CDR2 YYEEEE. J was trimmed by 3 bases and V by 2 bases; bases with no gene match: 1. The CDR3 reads CASSFGTSEETQYF. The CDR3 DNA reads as TGTGCCAGCAGCTTCGGGACTAGCGAAGAGACCCAGTACTTC.

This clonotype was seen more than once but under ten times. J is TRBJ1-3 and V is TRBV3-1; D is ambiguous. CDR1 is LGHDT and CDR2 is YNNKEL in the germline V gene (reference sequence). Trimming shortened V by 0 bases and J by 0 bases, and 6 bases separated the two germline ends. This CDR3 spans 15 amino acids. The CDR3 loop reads CASSQDTSSGNTIYF. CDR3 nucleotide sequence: TGTGCCAGCAGCCAAGACACATCCTCTGGAAACACCATATATTTT.

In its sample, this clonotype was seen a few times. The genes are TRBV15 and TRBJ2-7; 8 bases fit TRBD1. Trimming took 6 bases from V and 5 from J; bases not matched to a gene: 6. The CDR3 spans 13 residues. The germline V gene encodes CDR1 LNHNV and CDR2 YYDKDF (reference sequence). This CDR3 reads CATSQGARNEQYF. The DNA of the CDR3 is TGTGCCACCAGTCAGGGGGCGAGAAACGAGCAGTACTTC.

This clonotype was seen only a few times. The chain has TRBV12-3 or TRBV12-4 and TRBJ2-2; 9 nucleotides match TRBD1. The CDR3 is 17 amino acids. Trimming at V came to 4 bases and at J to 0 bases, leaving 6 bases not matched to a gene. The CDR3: CASSSAGTGTNTGELFF. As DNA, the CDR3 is TGTGCCAGCAGTTCCGCCGGGACAGGGACGAACACCGGGGAGCTGTTTTTT.

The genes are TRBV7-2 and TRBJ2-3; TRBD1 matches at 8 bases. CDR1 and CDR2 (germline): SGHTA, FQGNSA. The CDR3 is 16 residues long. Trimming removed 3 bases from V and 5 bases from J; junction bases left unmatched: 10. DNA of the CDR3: TGTGCCAGCAGCTTTCAGATCCAGGGGGCGGGAGATACGCAGTATTTT. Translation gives CASSFQIQGAGDTQYF.

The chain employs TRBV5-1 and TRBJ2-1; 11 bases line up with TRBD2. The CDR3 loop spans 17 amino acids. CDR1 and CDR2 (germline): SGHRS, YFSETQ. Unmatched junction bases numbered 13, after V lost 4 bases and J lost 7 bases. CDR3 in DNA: TGCGCCAGCAGCCGTACGACTAGCGGGACACCAAGGAATGAGCAGTTCTTC. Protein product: CASSRTTSGTPRNEQFF.

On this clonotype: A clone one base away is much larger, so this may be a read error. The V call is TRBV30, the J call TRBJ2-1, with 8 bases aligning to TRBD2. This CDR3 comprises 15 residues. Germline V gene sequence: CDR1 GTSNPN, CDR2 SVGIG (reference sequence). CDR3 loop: CARRRGGTRDNEQFF. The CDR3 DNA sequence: TGTGCCCGGAGAAGAGGTGGGACTAGGGATAATGAGCAGTTCTTC.

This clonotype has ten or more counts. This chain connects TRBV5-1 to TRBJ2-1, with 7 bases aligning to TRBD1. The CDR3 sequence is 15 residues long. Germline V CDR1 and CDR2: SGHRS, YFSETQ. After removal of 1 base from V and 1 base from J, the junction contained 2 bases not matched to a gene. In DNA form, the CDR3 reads TGCGCCAGCAGCTTGACAGGGGTTTCCTACAATGAGCAGTTCTTC. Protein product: CASSLTGVSYNEQFF.

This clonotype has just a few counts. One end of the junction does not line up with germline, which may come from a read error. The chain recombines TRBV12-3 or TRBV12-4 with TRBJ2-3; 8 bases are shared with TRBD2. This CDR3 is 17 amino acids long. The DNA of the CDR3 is TGTGCCATCAGTTTAGCCGCGGGACTAGGTGTCACAGATACGCAGTATTTT. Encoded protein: CAISLAAGLGVTDTQYF.

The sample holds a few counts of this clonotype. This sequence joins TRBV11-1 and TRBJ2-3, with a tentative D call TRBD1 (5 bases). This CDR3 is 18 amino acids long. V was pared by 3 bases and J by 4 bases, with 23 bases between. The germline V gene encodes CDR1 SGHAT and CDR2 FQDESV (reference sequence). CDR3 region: CASSFLGSGSLSADTQYF. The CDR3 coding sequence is TGTGCCAGCAGCTTCTTAGGCTCAGGGTCCCTAAGCGCAGATACGCAGTATTTT.

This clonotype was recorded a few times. The CDR3 nucleotides are TGTGCCAGCAGCCCCAGCGTAACTTACGAGCAGTACTTC. It translates to CASSPSVTYEQYF. The genes are TRBV12-3 or TRBV12-4 and TRBJ2-7; D gene uncertain. Trimming took off 6 bases at V and 4 bases at J, with 13 bases between the two ends. This CDR3 is 13 amino acids long.

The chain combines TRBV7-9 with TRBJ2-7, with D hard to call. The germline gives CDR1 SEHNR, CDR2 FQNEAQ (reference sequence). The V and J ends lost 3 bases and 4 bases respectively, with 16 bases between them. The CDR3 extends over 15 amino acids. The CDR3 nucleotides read TGTGCCAGCAGCTTGATACCAGGTTCGACTTACGAGCAGTACTTC. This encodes CASSLIPGSTYEQYF.

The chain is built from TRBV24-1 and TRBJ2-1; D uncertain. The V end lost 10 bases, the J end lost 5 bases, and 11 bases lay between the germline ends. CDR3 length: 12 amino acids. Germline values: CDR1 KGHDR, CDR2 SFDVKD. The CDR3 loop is CATARLNNEQFF. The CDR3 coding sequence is TGTGCCACAGCCCGACTGAACAATGAGCAGTTCTTC.

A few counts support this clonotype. The CDR3: CASSRFTGGQYF. CDR3 coding DNA: TGTGCCAGCAGCCGTTTCACCGGGGGGCAGTACTTC. The chain has TRBV7-9 and TRBJ2-7; the D gene is possibly TRBD2 (6 bases). The ends were cut back, 5 bases at V and 9 bases at J, with 14 bases in the middle. Germline lookup yields CDR1 SEHNR and CDR2 FQNEAQ (reference sequence). The CDR3 is 12 amino acids.

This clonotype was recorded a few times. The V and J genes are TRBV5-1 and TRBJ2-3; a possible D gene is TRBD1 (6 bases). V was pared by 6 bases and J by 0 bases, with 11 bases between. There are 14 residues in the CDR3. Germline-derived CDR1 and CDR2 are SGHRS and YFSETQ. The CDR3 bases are TGCGCCAGCAAGAGGACAGAGAGCACAGATACGCAGTATTTT. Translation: CASKRTESTDTQYF.

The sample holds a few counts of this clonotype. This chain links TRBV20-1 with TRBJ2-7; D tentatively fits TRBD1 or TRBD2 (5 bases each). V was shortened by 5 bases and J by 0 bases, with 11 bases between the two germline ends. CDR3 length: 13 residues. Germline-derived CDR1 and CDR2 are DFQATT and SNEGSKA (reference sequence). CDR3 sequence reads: CSAPWDLSYEQYF. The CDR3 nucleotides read TGCAGTGCTCCTTGGGACCTCTCCTACGAGCAGTACTTC.

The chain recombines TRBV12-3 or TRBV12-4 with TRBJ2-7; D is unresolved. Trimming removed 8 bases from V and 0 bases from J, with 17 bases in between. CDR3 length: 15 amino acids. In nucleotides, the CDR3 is TGTGCCAGCGGATCTGACGTATTGAGCTCCTACGAGCAGTACTTC. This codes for CASGSDVLSSYEQYF.

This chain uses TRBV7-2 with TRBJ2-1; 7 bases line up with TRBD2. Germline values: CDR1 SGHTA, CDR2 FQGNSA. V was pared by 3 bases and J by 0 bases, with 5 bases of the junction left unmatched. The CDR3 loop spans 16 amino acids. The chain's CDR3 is CASSFSGGSSYNEQFF. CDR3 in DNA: TGTGCCAGCAGCTTTAGTGGCGGGAGCTCCTACAATGAGCAGTTCTTC.

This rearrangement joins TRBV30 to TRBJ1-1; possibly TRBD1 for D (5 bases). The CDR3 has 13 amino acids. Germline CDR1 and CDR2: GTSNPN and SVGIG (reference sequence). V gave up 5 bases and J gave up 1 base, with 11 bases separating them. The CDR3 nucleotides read TGTGCCTGGTCTTGGGACGGGAACACTGAAGCTTTCTTT. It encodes CAWSWDGNTEAFF.

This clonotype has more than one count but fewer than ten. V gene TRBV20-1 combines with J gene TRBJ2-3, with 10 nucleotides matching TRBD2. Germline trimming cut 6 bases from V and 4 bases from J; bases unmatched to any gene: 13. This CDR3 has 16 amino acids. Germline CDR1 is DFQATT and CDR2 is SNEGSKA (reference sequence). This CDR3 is CSALGRLAGVSDTQYF. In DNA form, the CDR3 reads TGCAGTGCCCTAGGGCGGCTAGCGGGAGTTTCAGATACGCAGTATTTT.

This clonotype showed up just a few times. The CDR3 DNA is TGTGCCAGCAGTTCCGGCAGGGGCTTGGGAGAGACCCAGTACTTC. It encodes CASSSGRGLGETQYF. The V and J genes are TRBV6-5 and TRBJ2-5, with D perhaps TRBD1 (6 bases). V lost 4 bases to trimming and J lost 4 bases, with 16 bases between them. This CDR3 has 15 residues. Germline V gene lookup returns CDR1 MNHEY and CDR2 SVGAGI.

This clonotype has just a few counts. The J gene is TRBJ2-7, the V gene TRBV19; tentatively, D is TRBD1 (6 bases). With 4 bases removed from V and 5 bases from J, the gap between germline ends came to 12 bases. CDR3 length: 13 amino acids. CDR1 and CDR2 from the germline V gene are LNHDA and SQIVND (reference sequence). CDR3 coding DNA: TGTGCCAGTAGTAACAACAGGGCCAACGAGCAGTACTTC. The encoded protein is CASSNNRANEQYF.

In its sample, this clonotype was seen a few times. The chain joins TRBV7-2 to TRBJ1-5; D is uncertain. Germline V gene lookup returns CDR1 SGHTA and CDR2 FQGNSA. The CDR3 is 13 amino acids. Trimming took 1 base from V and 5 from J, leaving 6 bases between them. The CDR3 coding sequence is TGTGCCAGCAGCTTAGGAAGGTATCAGCCCCAGCATTTT. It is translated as CASSLGRYQPQHF.

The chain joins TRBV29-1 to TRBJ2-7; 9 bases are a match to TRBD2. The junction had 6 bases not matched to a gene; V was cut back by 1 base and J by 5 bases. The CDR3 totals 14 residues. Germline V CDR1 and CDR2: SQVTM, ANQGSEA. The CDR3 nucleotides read TGCAGCGTTGAAGGCGGCGGGAGGGCAAACGAGCAGTACTTC. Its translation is CSVEGGGRANEQYF.

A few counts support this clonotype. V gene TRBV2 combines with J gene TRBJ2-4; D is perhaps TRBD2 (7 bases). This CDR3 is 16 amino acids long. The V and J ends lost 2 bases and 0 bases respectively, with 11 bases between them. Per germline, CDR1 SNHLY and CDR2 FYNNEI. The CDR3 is CASSERGGLAKNIQYF. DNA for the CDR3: TGTGCCAGCAGTGAAAGGGGGGGGTTAGCCAAAAACATTCAGTACTTC.

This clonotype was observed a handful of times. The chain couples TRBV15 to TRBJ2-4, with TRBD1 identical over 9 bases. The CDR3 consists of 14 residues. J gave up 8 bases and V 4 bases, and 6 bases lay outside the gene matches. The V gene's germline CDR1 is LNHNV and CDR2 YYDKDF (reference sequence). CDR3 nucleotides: TGTGCCACCAGCAAAAGGGACAGGGCGCACATTCAGTACTTC. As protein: CATSKRDRAHIQYF.

The CDR3 bases are TGCGCCAGCAGCCGGGTCTCCTACGAGCAGTACTTC. This encodes CASSRVSYEQYF. The chain has TRBV5-1 and TRBJ2-7; D not certain. The V gene lost 4 bases and the J gene lost 0 bases, with 5 bases spanning the gap. Germline V gene lookup returns CDR1 SGHRS and CDR2 YFSETQ. There are 12 residues in the CDR3.

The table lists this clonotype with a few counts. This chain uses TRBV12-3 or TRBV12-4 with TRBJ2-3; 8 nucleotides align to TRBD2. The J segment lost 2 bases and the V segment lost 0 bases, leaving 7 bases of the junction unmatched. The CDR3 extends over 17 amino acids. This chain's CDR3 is CASSLAAGLGVTDTQYF. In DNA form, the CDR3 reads TGTGCCAGCAGTTTAGCCGCGGGACTAGGTGTCACAGATACGCAGTATTTT.

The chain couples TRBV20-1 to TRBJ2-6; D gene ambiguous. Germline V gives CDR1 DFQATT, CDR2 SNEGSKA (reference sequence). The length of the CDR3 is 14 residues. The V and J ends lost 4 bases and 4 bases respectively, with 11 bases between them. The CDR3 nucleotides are TGCAGTGCTACCCAGGCTTCCGGGGCCAACGTCCTGACTTTC. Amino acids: CSATQASGANVLTF.

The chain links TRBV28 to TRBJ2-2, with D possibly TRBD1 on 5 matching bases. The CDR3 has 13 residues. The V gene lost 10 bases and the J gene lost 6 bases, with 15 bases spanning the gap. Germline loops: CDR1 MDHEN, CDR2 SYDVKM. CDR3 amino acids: CATLQVLSGELFF. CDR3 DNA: TGTGCCACCCTACAGGTCTTATCCGGGGAGCTGTTTTTT.

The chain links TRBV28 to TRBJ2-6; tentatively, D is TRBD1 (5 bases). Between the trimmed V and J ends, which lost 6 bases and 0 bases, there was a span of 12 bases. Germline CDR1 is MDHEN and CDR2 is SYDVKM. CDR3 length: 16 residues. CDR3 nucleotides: TGTGCCAGCAGCCCGCCGCAGGGCTCTGGGGCCAACGTCCTGACTTTC. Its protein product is CASSPPQGSGANVLTF.

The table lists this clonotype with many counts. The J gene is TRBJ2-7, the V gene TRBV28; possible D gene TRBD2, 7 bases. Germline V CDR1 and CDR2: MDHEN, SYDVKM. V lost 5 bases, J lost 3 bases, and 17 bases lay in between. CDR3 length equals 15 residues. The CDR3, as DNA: TGTGCCAGCAGTCGGGGGGCGCACGCTTTCTACGAGCAGTACTTC. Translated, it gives CASSRGAHAFYEQYF.